This T cell receptor (beta chain) was captured in a study of T cell repertoires in cytomegalovirus infection. The overall study: A matching HLA type, together with CMV infection, was signaled by public TCR beta signatures.

MiXCR, applied by TCRdb to the reads, yields one record per CDR3 protein. Here the sample spans some 150,000 distinct CDR3 sequences, more than 30% being singletons. Whole-study results and caveats: HLA-C-restricted CMV clonotypes gave the most frequent clonotype in two of eight donors.

As regards this clonotype: Its antigen is as yet unknown.

Looked up from germline, CDR1 is SGHKS and CDR2 is YYEKEE (reference sequence). V was clipped by 3 bases and J by 6 bases; unmatched bases: 10. The CDR3 has 16 residues. The chain uses TRBV5-5 and TRBJ1-5, with 9 bases aligning to TRBD1. The sequencing here drew on CD8+ T cells from cultured PBMCs, taken from culture after CMV antigen stimulation. The source is a human donor in good health (CMV status not recorded). Some clones in this sample may be carry-over from other donors' samples. The CDR3 region has the DNA TGTGCCAGCAGCTGGGAGACAGGGGGGATCACTCAGCCCCAGCATTTT. Its translation: CASSWETGGITQPQHF.